The 10 T cell receptor beta chains presented below share a single source sample, sequenced in a study of shared clonotypes between healthy human individuals. The table came from immunoSEQ multiplex PCR; TCRdb's copy has only in-frame clones and leaves some out. The sample includes some 2,000,000 clones, nearly 97% seen only once; the top ten take about 0.13%. The sample taken for sequencing was naive CD4+ T cells sorted from blood. Subset reported: CD45RA+ positively selected. All receptors come from a man aged 18 to 29 in good health.

The chain is built from TRBV5-1 and TRBJ2-7; 7 bases line up with TRBD1. The germline gives CDR1 SGHRS, CDR2 YFSETQ. The CDR3 length is 15 residues. Trimming took 4 bases from V and 6 from J; bases not matched to a gene: 13. CDR3 in amino acids: CASSPARDRSIEQYF. The CDR3 DNA reads TGCGCCAGCAGCCCCGCCCGGGACAGATCTATCGAGCAGTACTTC.

The V call is TRBV28, the J call TRBJ2-7; 10 bases align to TRBD1. V lost 6 bases to trimming and J lost 10 bases; unmatched junction nucleotides: 6. CDR1 is MDHEN, CDR2 SYDVKM, per germline. The CDR3 spans 12 residues. Written as DNA, the CDR3 is TGTGCCAGCAGCACCGGACAGGGGGACCAGTACTTC. Protein product: CASSTGQGDQYF.

The chain employs TRBV27 and TRBJ2-2, with TRBD2 identical over 8 bases. Looked up from germline, CDR1 is MNHEY and CDR2 is SMNVEV (reference sequence). V lost 5 bases, J lost 5 bases, and 13 bases stayed unmatched. The CDR3 totals 17 residues. CDR3 protein: CASSLRVRAGVTGELFF. The CDR3 nucleotides read TGTGCCAGCAGTCTCCGGGTGAGAGCGGGAGTTACCGGGGAGCTGTTTTTT.

As for this clone: Other nucleotide sequences in the sample specify the same CDR3. J is TRBJ2-2 and V is TRBV30, with TRBD2 matching over 11 bases. This CDR3 region has 13 residues. The germline CDR1 and CDR2 sequences are GTSNPN and SVGIG (reference sequence). The J segment lost 8 bases and the V segment lost 3 bases, leaving 2 bases of the junction unmatched. The CDR3 nucleotides read TGTGCCTGGAGACTAGCGGGAGCTGGGGAGCTGTTTTTT. This gives the protein CAWRLAGAGELFF.

This clone was seen only once. The chain combines TRBV5-1 with TRBJ1-1; 7 nucleotides agree with TRBD1. The CDR3 spans 14 residues. After removal of 1 base from V and 4 bases from J, the junction contained 4 bases not matched to a gene. The germline gives CDR1 SGHRS, CDR2 YFSETQ. CDR3 in DNA: TGCGCCAGCAGCTTGTTCACAGGGGCCACTGAAGCTTTCTTT. Translation: CASSLFTGATEAFF.

The genes are TRBV15 and TRBJ2-7, with a tentative D call TRBD2 (6 bases). This CDR3 spans 12 amino acids. Germline CDR1 LNHNV, CDR2 YYDKDF (reference sequence). Between the trimmed V and J ends, which lost 0 bases and 7 bases, there was a span of 7 bases. The CDR3 reads CATSRDREEQYF. In DNA, the CDR3 is TGTGCCACCAGCAGAGATCGGGAGGAGCAGTACTTC.

The J gene is TRBJ2-7, the V gene TRBV18; no clear D gene. Per the germline V gene, CDR1 is KGHSH and CDR2 is LQKENI. V lost 0 bases, J lost 4 bases, and 7 bases lay in between. The CDR3 length is 13 residues. The CDR3: CASSPPSKYEQYF. The CDR3 DNA sequence: TGTGCCAGCTCACCACCCTCAAAGTACGAGCAGTACTTC. The full variable domain, completed using reference TRBV18 and TRBJ2-7, is NAGVMQNPRHLVRRRGQEARLRCSPMKGHSHVYWYRQLPEEGLKFMVYLQKENIIDESGMPKERFSAEFPKEGPSILRIQQVVRGDSAAYFCASSPPSKYEQYFGPGTRLTVT.

The chain is built from TRBV2 and TRBJ2-5, with D hard to call. The CDR3 extends over 16 amino acids. Deletions cut 4 bases from V and 2 bases from J, with 17 bases between. Germline values: CDR1 SNHLY, CDR2 FYNNEI. The CDR3 protein is CASSGIGSRSQETQYF. For the CDR3, the DNA is TGTGCCAGCAGTGGGATTGGCAGTCGTTCTCAAGAGACCCAGTACTTC.

The chain carries TRBV2 and TRBJ1-2; D call uncertain. The CDR3 spans 13 residues. The V gene lost 7 bases and the J gene lost 13 bases, with 22 bases spanning the gap. From germline, CDR1 is SNHLY and CDR2 FYNNEI. The CDR3 sequence is CASIDENPTWTTF. CDR3 sequence (DNA): TGTGCCAGCATAGATGAGAATCCGACCTGGACCACCTTC.

V gene TRBV10-1 combines with J gene TRBJ2-1; D not resolved. CDR1 WNHNN and CDR2 SYGVQD come from the germline V gene (reference sequence). Trimming removed 4 bases from V and 1 base from J, with 23 bases in between. This CDR3 has 19 residues. DNA of the CDR3: TGCGCCAGCAGTGCCATAGTGGACCCTGTGGCCGTATCCTACAATGAGCAGTTCTTC. Translating gives CASSAIVDPVAVSYNEQFF.